The present TCR beta chain was sequenced within a study of T cell responses to AZD1222 COVID-19 vaccine (dated by TCRdb to the early 2020s). About the full investigation: A total of roughly 240 trial participants underwent TCR sequencing, of whom some 210 received two doses of AZD1222 and about 25 received two doses of the MenACWY control vaccine. Enrollment into the trials was organized by age into subgroups of 18-55, 56-69 and 70-plus years, and those subgroups contained roughly 150, 30 and 60 TCR-sequenced participants, respectively. The full study reports these points: Most participants were white British and females outnumbered males, and the authors suggested that clonal diversity may have been underestimated. Because no day 14 peak-response samples were available, the repertoires could be characterized only after the peak T cell response. Only five or six AZD1222 recipients were SARS-CoV-2 seropositive at baseline, limiting conclusions about previously exposed vaccinees. The 56-69-year group was small, and its depth increase did not reach significance, likely because of low power. Epitopes outside the regions mutated in the B.1.351 and B.1.1.7 variants were reportedly recognized by nearly half of the unique spike-specific TCRs. CD4 TCRs associated with the vaccine covered the entire spike protein, and the dominant responses were in regions 160-218 and 743-854. Spike-specific TCR breadth and depth rose significantly after two AZD1222 doses compared with day 0 and with MenACWY recipients.

The CDR3 regions of human TCRbeta chains were analyzed by immunosequencing. As for the original processing: TCRs in the repertoires were compared against a reference library of SARS-CoV-2-specific TCRs that had been generated with the MIRA antigen-specificity platform. Breadth was defined as the fraction of unique TCRs that were SARS-CoV-2-associated. Depth was defined as the fraction of total T cells that were SARS-CoV-2-associated. Using the MIRA data, each spike-specific TCR was mapped to the spike region that the TCR reacts to and placed in a CD4 or CD8 class. Log10-transformed breadth and depth values were compared by one-way ANOVA with Sidak's multiple comparisons tests. Entries here come from immuneACCESS through TCRdb and include only in-frame sequences with V and J called. Some clones fail to appear in such tables; in the studies checked, an unresolved V gene covers under half of the shortfall, and the cause of the remainder is unknown. For V, J and clone size, that table is used; D and trimming come from the DNA. The sample table lists some 190,000 clones, 80% to 95% of them with a count of one. The leading ten clones occupy around 1.9% of the sample.

As for this clone: The specificity of this receptor is unknown. No per-base quality is available; no much larger clone lies one base away.

The time point label corresponds to: about 28 days (+/-7) after the second vaccine dose. AZD1222 recipients given second doses at about 4 weeks or at about 12 weeks were pooled, since spike-specific TCR depth and breadth were not found to differ between the two schedules. Vaccinee samples were obtained from the UK trials COV001 and COV002, which included a single-blind randomized controlled phase 2/3 trial of AZD1222 (ChAdOx1 nCoV-19) in healthy adults. Trial participant PBMC samples were collected at day 0 and day 28 after the second dose for TCRbeta chain sequencing. Spanning cysteine to phenylalanine, the CDR3 consists of 15 amino acids. Solely the CDR3 DNA is kept, with 45 bases framed from the first base. CDR1 MNHEY and CDR2 SMNVEV are derived from the germline V gene (reference sequence). A distance of 9 bases separates the germline ends of V and J, which lose 1 base and 0 bases respectively.

Here the chain combines TRBV27 and TRBJ1-1; TRBD1 is a weak D gene call, 5 bases matching. Sequenced here: peripheral blood, sampled 28 days after the second AZD1222 dose. The receptor comes from an adult who received the AZD1222 COVID-19 vaccine. The bases are TGTGCCAGCAGTTTATGGGGACGGATGAACACTGAAGCTTTCTTT. Protein translation: CASSLWGRMNTEAFF.